The sequence of this T cell receptor beta chain was determined in a study of T-cell reconstitution after alpha-beta-depleted transplantation in children. V lost 4 bases and J lost 12; bases outside the gene matches: 7. Germline assignment: CDR1 SGHAT and CDR2 FQDESV (reference sequence). This CDR3 spans 12 amino acids. Turning to this clonotype: The antigen is undetermined.

Researchers prepared the TCRbeta library using unique molecular identifiers, the study reports. A single record per CDR3 protein comes from TCRdb applying MiXCR to the PCR reads. The table lists 490,000 or so distinct CDR3 sequences, under 12% of them singletons. Points from the study as a whole: Expanded clones from the graft, numbering several hundred, reportedly supplied alpha-beta T cells about two months after transplant. A year post-transplant, T-cell counts and diversity derived mostly from newly produced T cells. Surviving thymic progenitors and recipient T cells were the source of high TCRbeta diversity at day 60 in some patients.

This sequence was found in a child younger than 10 with inherited bone marrow failure, due to receive a stem cell transplant. The chain couples TRBV11-1 to TRBJ2-7; 9 bases line up with TRBD1. Sequencing was performed on PBMCs, taken before TCRalphabeta/CD19-depleted stem cell transplant. This chain's CDR3 is CASSWDRDKRYF. The CDR3 coding sequence is TGTGCCAGCAGCTGGGACAGGGACAAGCGGTACTTC.